This is a list of T cell receptor beta chains from one sample in a study of sequential checkpoint blockade in melanoma. Using immunoSEQ multiplex PCR, the repertoire was profiled, and TCRdb retains in-frame clones only, with some absent. The sample lists tens of thousands of clones, about two thirds occurring once. The sequences come from CD8+ T cells sorted from blood (inferred from file names), collected from a patient given nivolumab and ipilimumab in sequence. The receptor set was obtained from a human donor with melanoma. The CDR3 runs from the conserved cysteine through the conserved F or W. Each record gives: V gene, D gene, clone size, J gene, CDR3 protein, CDR3 DNA. D genes are given only for firm matches. Rows give clone size only sometimes, using once, few, many, or a class for an expanded clone.

V: TRBV28; D: TRBD1; size: -; J: TRBJ1-2; CDR3: CASSLLGQSTNYGYTF; DNA: TGTGCCAGCAGTTTATTGGGACAGTCGACTAACTATGGCTACACCTTC
V: TRBV9; D: -; size: -; J: TRBJ2-3; CDR3: CASSVGESTQYF; DNA: TGTGCCAGCAGCGTAGGGGAGAGTACGCAGTATTTT
V: TRBV10-2; D: TRBD2; size: once; J: TRBJ2-1; CDR3: CASSAGLANEQFF; DNA: TGCGCCAGCAGTGCGGGACTAGCGAATGAGCAGTTCTTC
V: TRBV10-1; D: -; size: -; J: TRBJ1-4; CDR3: CASRDGQTRTVTNEKLFF; DNA: TGCGCCAGCAGGGATGGACAGACTCGGACGGTAACTAATGAAAAACTGTTTTTT
V: TRBV29-1; D: -; size: -; J: TRBJ2-2; CDR3: CSADSGTGELFF; DNA: TGCAGCGCGGATTCAGGGACCGGGGAGCTGTTTTTT
V: TRBV4-2; D: -; size: -; J: TRBJ1-4; CDR3: CASSQDHLRREKLFF; DNA: TGTGCCAGCAGCCAAGATCACCTGAGGAGAGAAAAACTGTTTTTT
V: TRBV6-4; D: -; size: medium-sized; J: TRBJ2-1; CDR3: CASQRETGGNNEQFF; DNA: TGTGCCAGCCAGAGGGAAACAGGCGGGAACAATGAGCAGTTCTTC
V: TRBV15; D: -; size: -; J: TRBJ2-5; CDR3: CATKPGTQETQYF; DNA: TGTGCCACCAAGCCAGGAACACAAGAGACCCAGTACTTC
V: TRBV4-3; D: -; size: -; J: TRBJ1-5; CDR3: CASSQVRGTNQPQHF; DNA: TGCGCCAGCAGCCAAGTTCGGGGGACCAATCAGCCCCAGCATTTT
V: TRBV13; D: -; size: -; J: TRBJ1-3; CDR3: CASSFGGMDTIYF; DNA: TGTGCCAGCAGCTTCGGAGGGATGGACACCATATATTTT
V: TRBV7-8; D: -; size: -; J: TRBJ2-7; CDR3: CASSSLSSYEQYF; DNA: TGTGCCAGCAGCTCCCTAAGCTCCTACGAGCAGTACTTC